Presented here are 30 T cell receptor beta chains from one specimen sequenced in a study of blood T cell repertoires in COVID-19. This table comes from immunoSEQ multiplex PCR, and its TCRdb copy is limited to in-frame clones, with some not included. This sample has 150,000 to 200,000 clones, with roughly 80% found just once. The material sequenced was peripheral blood. These receptors were obtained from a woman at least 80 years old with COVID-19, enrolled during active disease.

V and J are TRBV7-8 and TRBJ2-6, with a possible D match to TRBD1 (6 bases). Trimming shortened V by 6 bases and J by 1 base, and 28 bases separated the two germline ends. In germline, CDR1 is SGHVS, CDR2 FQNEAQ. The CDR3 loop spans 21 amino acids. The CDR3 coding sequence is TGTGCCAGCAGGCCAAGCCGGGACACCCTACACCCAGAATCTGGGGCCAACGTCCTGACTTTC. Protein: CASRPSRDTLHPESGANVLTF.

The chain combines TRBV6-1 with TRBJ1-1; 7 positions agree with TRBD1. The CDR3 loop spans 14 amino acids. CDR1 is MNHNS and CDR2 is SASEGT in the germline V gene. The junction had 2 bases not matched to a gene; V was cut back by 3 bases and J by 1 base. This chain's CDR3 is CASSDDRANTEAFF. CDR3 DNA sequence: TGTGCCAGCAGTGATGACAGGGCGAACACTGAAGCTTTCTTT.

The chain combines TRBV2 with TRBJ1-2; maybe TRBD1 (5 bases). The ends were cut back, 4 bases at V and 0 bases at J, with 9 bases in the middle. Germline CDR1 SNHLY, CDR2 FYNNEI. This CDR3 has 14 residues. The CDR3 here is CASSAGVANYGYTF. The CDR3 nucleotides read TGTGCCAGCAGTGCGGGGGTAGCTAACTATGGCTACACCTTC.

CDR3 sequence reads: CASSLGLAGGNQETQYF. The CDR3 region has the DNA TGCGCCAGCAGCTTGGGACTAGCGGGGGGCAACCAAGAGACCCAGTACTTC. The chain links TRBV5-1 to TRBJ2-5, with 13 nucleotides matching TRBD2. With V trimmed by 0 bases and J by 0 bases, 2 bases remained unmatched. This CDR3 is 17 amino acids long. CDR1 SGHRS and CDR2 YFSETQ come from the germline V gene.

The chain joins TRBV2 to TRBJ1-6, with TRBD1 as a possible D gene (5 bases). The CDR3 contains 14 residues. Germline V gene lookup returns CDR1 SNHLY and CDR2 FYNNEI. V lost 8 bases to trimming and J lost 5 bases, with 13 bases between them. For the CDR3, the DNA is TGTGCCAGCGGGGGAGGACTGAATAATTCACCCCTCCACTTT. Translating it yields CASGGGLNNSPLHF. Based on the CDR3 plus reference TRBV2 and TRBJ1-6, the full variable domain is EPEVTQTPSHQVTQMGQEVILRCVPISNHLYFYWYRQILGQKVEFLVSFYNNEISEKSEIFDDQFSVERPDGSNFTLKIRSTKLEDSAMYFCASGGGLNNSPLHFGNGTRLTVT.

The J gene is TRBJ1-2, the V gene TRBV30, with a tentative D call TRBD1 (5 bases). The CDR3 has 13 amino acids. The germline V gene encodes CDR1 GTSNPN and CDR2 SVGIG (reference sequence). V was trimmed by 0 bases and J by 6 bases, leaving 11 bases between them. Here the CDR3 reads CAWSVWGGDGYTF. The CDR3 DNA reads TGTGCCTGGAGTGTATGGGGGGGAGATGGCTACACCTTC.

The V gene is TRBV19, the J gene TRBJ1-1; D uncertain. Germline lookup yields CDR1 LNHDA and CDR2 SQIVND (reference sequence). The length of the CDR3 is 13 residues. V gave up 3 bases and J gave up 10 bases, with 15 bases separating them. The CDR3 reads CASSIAPPRGAFF. CDR3 DNA: TGTGCCAGTAGTATCGCTCCACCTCGGGGAGCTTTCTTT.

This sequence joins TRBV18 and TRBJ1-5, with unresolved D. Trimming cost V 4 bases and J 0 bases, with 10 bases left between them. The CDR3 is made up of 15 amino acids. Germline V gives CDR1 KGHSH, CDR2 LQKENI. DNA for the CDR3: TGTGCCAGCTCACTATCCCAGGATAGCAATCAGCCCCAGCATTTT. Translated: CASSLSQDSNQPQHF.

J is TRBJ2-3 and V is TRBV3-1 (or the pseudogene TRBV3-2), with D uncertain. V lost 0 bases and J 0 bases, leaving 16 bases between the germline ends. CDR3 length: 18 residues. Germline CDR1 reads LGHDT; CDR2 reads YNNKEL (reference sequence). For the CDR3, the DNA is TGTGCCAGCAGCCAAGATCTAGAATCACGGTATAGCACAGATACGCAGTATTTT. It specifies CASSQDLESRYSTDTQYF.

This clone was detected once. This chain connects TRBV7-6 to TRBJ2-2, with D possibly being TRBD2 (6 bases). The germline V and J ends were trimmed by 5 bases and 2 bases, with 12 bases remaining between them. The CDR3 length is 15 residues. Germline V gives CDR1 SGHVS, CDR2 FNYEAQ. The CDR3 DNA follows: TGTGCCAGCAGCGAGGGACTGGTAAACACCGGGGAGCTGTTTTTT. This codes for CASSEGLVNTGELFF. The full variable domain, rest sourced from reference TRBV7-6 and TRBJ2-2, is GAGVSQSPRYKVTKRGQDVALRCDPISGHVSLYWYRQALGQGPEFLTYFNYEAQQDKSGLPNDRFSAERPEGSISTLTIQRTEQRDSAMYRCASSEGLVNTGELFFGEGSRLTVL.

This chain links TRBV6-5 with TRBJ1-1; maybe TRBD1 (5 bases). CDR3 length: 11 amino acids. Germline V gene lookup returns CDR1 MNHEY and CDR2 SVGAGI. The germline V and J ends were trimmed by 4 bases and 6 bases, with 6 bases remaining between them. The CDR3 bases are TGTGCCAGCAGTTGGGGGGCTGAAGCTTTCTTT. Protein product: CASSWGAEAFF.

The chain is built from TRBV3-1 (or the pseudogene TRBV3-2) and TRBJ1-6; D unclear. The V gene lost 0 bases and the J gene lost 10 bases, with 16 bases spanning the gap. Germline assignment: CDR1 LGHDT and CDR2 YNNKEL (reference sequence). The CDR3 loop spans 16 amino acids. The chain's CDR3 is CASSQDDPMVGSPLHF. CDR3 sequence (DNA): TGTGCCAGCAGCCAAGACGATCCAATGGTGGGCTCACCCCTCCACTTT.

The chain couples TRBV4-1 to TRBJ2-1; D is ambiguous. The V end was cut by 1 base, the J end by 6 bases, with 7 bases between. CDR3 size: 13 residues. Looked up from germline, CDR1 is MGHRA and CDR2 is YSYEKL. CDR3 DNA: TGCGCCAGCAGCCAAGCAGTTTCCAATGAGCAGTTCTTC. It codes for CASSQAVSNEQFF.

This chain uses TRBV19 with TRBJ1-1; weak D call: TRBD1 (5 bases). Trimming removed 4 bases at V and 10 bases at J, with 19 bases between. The CDR3 runs 14 residues. Germline CDR1 reads LNHDA; CDR2 reads SQIVND (reference sequence). The CDR3 coding sequence is TGTGCCAGTAGTACCGGGAGGGGTTATTCTGGAGCTTTCTTT. Protein: CASSTGRGYSGAFF.

This rearrangement joins TRBV19 to TRBJ1-6, with a possible D match to TRBD1 (6 bases). Germline CDR1 reads LNHDA; CDR2 reads SQIVND (reference sequence). The CDR3 loop spans 17 amino acids. The ends were cut back, 4 bases at V and 4 bases at J, with 17 bases in the middle. The CDR3 nucleotides read TGTGCCAGTAGTACTACAGGGAGCCCCCTATATAATTCACCCCTCCACTTT. This encodes CASSTTGSPLYNSPLHF.

This clone was counted between two and nine times. V is TRBV9 and J is TRBJ1-4; tentatively, D is TRBD1 (6 bases). The germline V gene has CDR1 SGDLS and CDR2 YYNGEE. The CDR3 sequence is 15 residues long. The V end lost 4 bases, the J end lost 7 bases, and 17 bases lay between the germline ends. The CDR3 sequence is CASSPWGGGGEKLFF. CDR3 nucleotide sequence: TGTGCCAGCAGCCCTTGGGGGGGCGGGGGTGAAAAACTGTTTTTT.

In regard to this clone: Other nucleotide sequences from this sample produce the same CDR3. The chain carries TRBV19 and TRBJ2-7, with 12 positions matching TRBD2. This CDR3 contains 13 residues. V lost 4 bases, J lost 6 bases, and 1 base stayed unmatched. Germline CDR1 LNHDA, CDR2 SQIVND (reference sequence). The CDR3 sequence: CASSTGLAGEQYF. Written as DNA, the CDR3 is TGTGCCAGTAGTACGGGACTAGCGGGCGAGCAGTACTTC.

The rearrangement uses TRBV5-4 and TRBJ2-2; 11 bases are shared with TRBD2. The CDR3 length is 16 residues. CDR1 is SGHNT, CDR2 YYREEE, per germline (reference sequence). V dropped 4 bases and J dropped 4; count of bases not matched to a gene: 6. The CDR3 DNA follows: TGTGCCAGCAGCGGTGGACTAGCGGGTGGCACCGGGGAGCTGTTTTTT. It encodes CASSGGLAGGTGELFF.

The chain joins TRBV5-6 to TRBJ1-6, with TRBD1 matching 9 bases. Trimming removed 4 bases from V and 10 bases from J; junction bases left unmatched: 6. Germline V gene sequence: CDR1 SGHDT, CDR2 YYEEEE. CDR3 length: 14 residues. The chain's CDR3 is CASSANRGRSPLHF. The CDR3 coding sequence is TGTGCCAGCAGCGCTAACAGGGGGCGATCACCCCTCCACTTT.

CDR3 sequence (DNA): TGTGCCAGCAGCCTTATTCGGGGGGGTGAGCAGTTCTTC. This translates into CASSLIRGGEQFF. J is TRBJ2-1 and V is TRBV3-1 (or the pseudogene TRBV3-2), with 8 bases matching TRBD2. CDR1 is LGHDT and CDR2 is YNNKEL in the germline V gene (reference sequence). This CDR3 has 13 amino acids. V trimming: 4 bases; J trimming: 9 bases; junction bases outside the gene matches: 5.

This clone was seen more than once but under ten times. J is TRBJ2-3 and V is TRBV7-3, with D maybe TRBD1 (5 bases). The germline V gene encodes CDR1 SGHTA and CDR2 FQGTGA. CDR3 length: 12 amino acids. Trimming took off 4 bases at V and 11 bases at J, with 13 bases between the two ends. The CDR3 DNA sequence: TGTGCCAGCAGCTCCGCAGGGCAGGGGCAGTATTTT. Its protein product is CASSSAGQGQYF.

The chain joins TRBV28 to TRBJ2-1, with D unclear. CDR3 length: 14 residues. Deletions cut 4 bases from V and 0 bases from J, with 7 bases between. The germline V gene encodes CDR1 MDHEN and CDR2 SYDVKM. As DNA, the CDR3 is TGTGCCAGCAGTTCACATTTCTCCTACAATGAGCAGTTCTTC. Residues: CASSSHFSYNEQFF.

The V and J genes are TRBV10-3 and TRBJ1-1, with D perhaps TRBD1 (5 bases). Germline CDR1 ENHRY, CDR2 SYGVKD. V lost 3 bases and J lost 1, with 12 bases in between. CDR3 length equals 15 residues. The CDR3 loop reads CAISDLGGANTEAFF. The CDR3 coding sequence is TGTGCCATCAGTGATCTTGGAGGGGCGAACACTGAAGCTTTCTTT.

This clone appeared a single time. The chain uses TRBV6-5 and TRBJ2-3, with D tentatively TRBD2 (6 bases). Per germline, CDR1 MNHEY and CDR2 SVGAGI. Trimming stripped 5 bases from V and 3 bases from J, with 15 bases between. The CDR3 runs 15 residues. CDR3 residues: CASSPRQGGTDTQYF. CDR3 DNA: TGTGCCAGCAGTCCTCGTCAGGGAGGAACAGATACGCAGTATTTT.

This chain links TRBV5-1 with TRBJ2-7; tentatively, D is TRBD1 (5 bases). The germline V and J ends were trimmed by 2 bases and 2 bases, with 11 bases remaining between them. Germline V CDR1 and CDR2: SGHRS, YFSETQ. The CDR3 runs 14 residues. DNA of the CDR3: TGCGCCAGCAGCTTTGAACAGGCGCCCTACGAGCAGTACTTC. It is translated as CASSFEQAPYEQYF.

This clone was counted once. Other nucleotide sequences from this sample produce the same CDR3. This chain connects TRBV2 to TRBJ2-1; D might be TRBD2 (6 bases). The CDR3 is 15 residues long. V was clipped by 6 bases and J by 1 base, with 13 bases between them. In germline, CDR1 is SNHLY, CDR2 FYNNEI. CDR3 in amino acids: CASSPGRGSYNEQFF. In nucleotides, the CDR3 is TGTGCCAGCAGCCCTGGGCGGGGATCCTACAATGAGCAGTTCTTC.

The chain recombines TRBV28 with TRBJ2-3; the D gene is possibly TRBD2 (5 bases). V lost 3 bases, J lost 6 bases, and 10 bases lay in between. CDR1 MDHEN and CDR2 SYDVKM come from the germline V gene. The CDR3 sequence is 13 residues long. This CDR3 reads CASSFYRGDTQYF. CDR3 sequence (DNA): TGTGCCAGCAGTTTTTATCGAGGGGATACGCAGTATTTT.

V and J are TRBV27 and TRBJ1-5; D might be TRBD1 (6 bases). Trimming shortened V by 5 bases and J by 6 bases, and 14 bases separated the two germline ends. Germline values: CDR1 MNHEY, CDR2 SMNVEV (reference sequence). The CDR3 spans 14 residues. CDR3 residues: CASSTGTPTQPQHF. As DNA, the CDR3 is TGTGCCAGCAGTACCGGGACACCGACTCAGCCCCAGCATTTT.

V gene TRBV20-1 combines with J gene TRBJ1-4; no firm D call. Germline V gene data show CDR1 as DFQATT and CDR2 as SNEGSKA (reference sequence). This CDR3 has 13 residues. The V end lost 3 bases, the J end lost 2 bases, and 7 bases lay between the germline ends. The CDR3: CSASSGTNEKLFF. CDR3 sequence (DNA): TGCAGTGCTAGTTCGGGTACTAATGAAAAACTGTTTTTT.

The chain links TRBV28 to TRBJ2-2; TRBD1 might be the D (6 bases). This CDR3 has 16 residues. Deletions cut 7 bases from V and 4 bases from J, with 19 bases between. Germline lookup yields CDR1 MDHEN and CDR2 SYDVKM. This CDR3 is CASTRIGTIGTGELFF. As DNA, the CDR3 is TGTGCCAGCACCCGAATCGGGACAATAGGCACCGGGGAGCTGTTTTTT.